The source of this T cell receptor beta chain is a study of metastatic and nonmetastatic thyroid tumors. Study summary: Repertoires from blood and tumor or nodule tissue of malignant and benign thyroid patients were compared.

This CDR3 has 13 amino acids. Germline loops: CDR1 MNHNS, CDR2 SASEGT. Trimming stripped 7 bases from V and 4 bases from J, with 11 bases between. The study's findings and limits: TCR beta diversity was reportedly significantly higher in malignant thyroid tumors than benign nodules, in blood and tumor.

The entire patient cohort was treatment-naive prior to thyroid surgery. In the authors' methods: Researchers built a distant-metastasis classifier for papillary thyroid cancer that drew on CDR3 differences across clinicopathological groups. TCRdb re-called clones via MiXCR from the PCR reads. These V and J calls are TCRdb output, not the study's own analysis. Of about 13,000 clones in the sample, about 23% are singletons; the top ten hold 3.6%. This clone is termed medium-sized. Its antigen is not known. The V call is TRBV6-1, the J call TRBJ1-3; D might be TRBD1 (5 bases). This TCR was recovered from a female donor with papillary thyroid cancer or a benign thyroid nodule (not recorded which). Some clones in this sample may be carry-over from other donors' samples. Sequencing input: blood. CDR3 DNA: TGTGCCAGCATGGTAGGGGTCGGAAACACCATATATTTT. This gives the protein CASMVGVGNTIYF.